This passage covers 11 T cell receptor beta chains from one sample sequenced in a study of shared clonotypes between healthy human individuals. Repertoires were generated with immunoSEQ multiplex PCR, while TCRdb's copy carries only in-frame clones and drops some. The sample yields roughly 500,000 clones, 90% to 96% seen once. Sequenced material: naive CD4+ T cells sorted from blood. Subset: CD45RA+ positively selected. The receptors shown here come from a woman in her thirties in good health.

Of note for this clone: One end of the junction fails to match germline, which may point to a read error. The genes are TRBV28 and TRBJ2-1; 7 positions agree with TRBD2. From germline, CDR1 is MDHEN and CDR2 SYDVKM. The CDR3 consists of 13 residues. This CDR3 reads CASRLSSGDEQFF. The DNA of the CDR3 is TGTGCCAGCAGGTTATCTAGCGGCGATGAGCAGTTCTTC.

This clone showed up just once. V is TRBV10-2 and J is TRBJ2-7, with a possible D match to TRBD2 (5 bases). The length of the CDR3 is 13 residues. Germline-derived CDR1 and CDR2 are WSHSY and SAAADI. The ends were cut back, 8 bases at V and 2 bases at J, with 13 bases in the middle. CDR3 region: CASYEGTTYEQYF. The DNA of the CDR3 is TGCGCCAGCTACGAGGGAACTACCTACGAGCAGTACTTC.

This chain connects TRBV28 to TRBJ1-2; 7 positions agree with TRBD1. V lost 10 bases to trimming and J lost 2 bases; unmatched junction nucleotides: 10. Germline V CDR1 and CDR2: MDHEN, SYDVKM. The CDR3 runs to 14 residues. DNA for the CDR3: TGTGCCACCCTGACGACAGGGCCAAACTATGGCTACACCTTC. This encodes CATLTTGPNYGYTF.

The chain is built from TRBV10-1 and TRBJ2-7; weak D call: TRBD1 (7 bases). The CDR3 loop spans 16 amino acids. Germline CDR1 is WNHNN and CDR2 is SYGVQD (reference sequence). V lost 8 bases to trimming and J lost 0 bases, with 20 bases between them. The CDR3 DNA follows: TGCGCCAGCCAGACAGGGCCGGGAGCCAGCTCCTACGAGCAGTACTTC. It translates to CASQTGPGASSYEQYF.

CDR3 amino acids: CATFAGESQETQYF. The CDR3, as DNA: TGTGCCACCTTCGCGGGGGAGAGCCAAGAGACCCAGTACTTC. V and J are TRBV6-5 and TRBJ2-5, with 7 bases lining up with TRBD2. The CDR3 totals 14 residues. Losses at the gene ends were 10 bases for V and 1 base for J; bases not matched to a gene: 9. From germline, CDR1 is MNHEY and CDR2 SVGAGI.

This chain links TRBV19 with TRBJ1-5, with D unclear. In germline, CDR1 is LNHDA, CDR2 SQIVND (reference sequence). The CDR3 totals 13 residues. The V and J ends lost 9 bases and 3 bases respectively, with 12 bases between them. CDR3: CASARRPNQPQHF. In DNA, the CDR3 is TGTGCCAGCGCACGCCGGCCCAATCAGCCCCAGCATTTT.

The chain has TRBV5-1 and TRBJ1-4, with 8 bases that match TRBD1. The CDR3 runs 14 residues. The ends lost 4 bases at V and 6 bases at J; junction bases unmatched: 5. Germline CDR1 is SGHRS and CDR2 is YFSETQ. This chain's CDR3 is CASSPDRVDEKLFF. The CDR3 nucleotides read TGCGCCAGCAGCCCGGACAGGGTTGATGAAAAACTGTTTTTT.

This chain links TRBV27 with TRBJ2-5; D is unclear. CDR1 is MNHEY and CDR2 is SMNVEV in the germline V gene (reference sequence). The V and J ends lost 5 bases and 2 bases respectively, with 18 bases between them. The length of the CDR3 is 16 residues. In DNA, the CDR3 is TGTGCCAGCAGTACGGGTGTGGGTCACAATCAAGAGACCCAGTACTTC. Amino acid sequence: CASSTGVGHNQETQYF.

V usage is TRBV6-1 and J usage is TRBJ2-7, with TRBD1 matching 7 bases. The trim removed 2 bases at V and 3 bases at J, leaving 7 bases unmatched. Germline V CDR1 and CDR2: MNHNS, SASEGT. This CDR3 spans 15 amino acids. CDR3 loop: CASSEWGQRLYEQYF. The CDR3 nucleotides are TGTGCCAGCAGTGAATGGGGACAGAGACTCTACGAGCAGTACTTC.

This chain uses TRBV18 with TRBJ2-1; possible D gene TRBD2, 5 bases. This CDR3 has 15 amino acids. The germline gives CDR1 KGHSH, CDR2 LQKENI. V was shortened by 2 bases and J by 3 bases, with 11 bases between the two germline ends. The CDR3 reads CASSPTSRGYNEQFF. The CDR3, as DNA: TGTGCCAGCTCACCAACATCCCGGGGCTACAATGAGCAGTTCTTC.

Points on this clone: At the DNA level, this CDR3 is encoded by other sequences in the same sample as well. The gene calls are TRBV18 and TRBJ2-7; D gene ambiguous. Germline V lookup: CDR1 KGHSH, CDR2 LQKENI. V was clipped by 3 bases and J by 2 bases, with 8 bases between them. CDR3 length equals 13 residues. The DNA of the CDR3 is TGTGCCAGCTCACCCGGTCTCGCCTACGAGCAGTACTTC. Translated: CASSPGLAYEQYF.